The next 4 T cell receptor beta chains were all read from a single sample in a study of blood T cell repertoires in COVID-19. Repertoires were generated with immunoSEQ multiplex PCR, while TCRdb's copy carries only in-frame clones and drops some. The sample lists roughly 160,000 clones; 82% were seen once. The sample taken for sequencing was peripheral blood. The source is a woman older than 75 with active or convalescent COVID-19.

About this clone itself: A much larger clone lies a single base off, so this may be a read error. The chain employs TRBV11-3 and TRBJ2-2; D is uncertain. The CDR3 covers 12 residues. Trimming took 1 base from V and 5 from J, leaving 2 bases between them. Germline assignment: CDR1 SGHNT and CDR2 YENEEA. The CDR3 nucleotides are TGTGCCAGCAGCTTAGCTACCGGGGAGCTGTTTTTT. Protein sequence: CASSLATGELFF. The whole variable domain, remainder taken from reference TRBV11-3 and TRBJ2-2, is EAGVVQSPRYKIIEKKQPVAFWCNPISGHNTLYWYLQNLGQGPELLIRYENEEAVDDSQLPKDRFSAERLKGVDSTLKIQPAELGDSAVYLCASSLATGELFFGEGSRLTVL.

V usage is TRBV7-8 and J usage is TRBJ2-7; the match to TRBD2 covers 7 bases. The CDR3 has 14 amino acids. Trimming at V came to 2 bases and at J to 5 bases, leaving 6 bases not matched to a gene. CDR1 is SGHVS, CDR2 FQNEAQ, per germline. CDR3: CASSLWGGNHEQYF. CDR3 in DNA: TGTGCCAGCAGCTTATGGGGAGGGAACCACGAGCAGTACTTC.

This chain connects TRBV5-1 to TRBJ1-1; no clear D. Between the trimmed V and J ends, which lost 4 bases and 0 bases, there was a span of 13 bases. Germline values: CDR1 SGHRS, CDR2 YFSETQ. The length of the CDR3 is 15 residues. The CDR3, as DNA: TGCGCCAGCAGCCCCGGGGATACCCTGAACACTGAAGCTTTCTTT. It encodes CASSPGDTLNTEAFF. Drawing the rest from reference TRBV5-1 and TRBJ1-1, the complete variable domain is KAGVTQTPRYLIKTRGQQVTLSCSPISGHRSVSWYQQTPGQGLQFLFEYFSETQRNKGNFPGRFSGRQFSNSRSEMNVSTLELGDSALYLCASSPGDTLNTEAFFGQGTRLTVV.

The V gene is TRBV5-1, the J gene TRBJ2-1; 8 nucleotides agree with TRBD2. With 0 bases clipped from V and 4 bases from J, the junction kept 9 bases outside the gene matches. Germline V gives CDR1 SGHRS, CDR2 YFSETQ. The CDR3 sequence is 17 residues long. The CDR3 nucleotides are TGCGCCAGCAGCTTGGGGGTGGGCAGCGGGAGTTACAATGAGCAGTTCTTC. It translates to CASSLGVGSGSYNEQFF. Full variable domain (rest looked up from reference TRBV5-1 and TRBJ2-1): KAGVTQTPRYLIKTRGQQVTLSCSPISGHRSVSWYQQTPGQGLQFLFEYFSETQRNKGNFPGRFSGRQFSNSRSEMNVSTLELGDSALYLCASSLGVGSGSYNEQFFGPGTRLTVL.